This is a list of T cell receptor beta chains from one sample in a study of CD8+CD57+ T cells in acquired aplastic anemia. TCRdb re-called the reads with MiXCR, one entry per CDR3 protein. The data contain about 270,000 distinct CDR3 sequences, 82% of them singletons. The sequencing sample was made of sorted CD4+, CD8+, or CD8+CD57+ T cells (not recorded which) from PBMCs. These receptors were collected from a human donor with aplastic anemia. Each CDR3 is given with its conserved first and last residue. A D gene is named only where the DNA matches it firmly. Clone size is given for some rows only: seen once, a few or many times, or a class if the clone is expanded.

clone_size | cdr3_length | j_call | v_call | d_call | cdr3_aa | cdr3_nt
- | 12 | TRBJ2-7 | TRBV20-1 | TRBD1 | CSVRGQGYEQYF | TGCAGTGTCAGGGGACAGGGCTACGAGCAGTACTTC
- | 13 | TRBJ2-1 | TRBV2 | - | CASGDGVTDTQSF | TGTGCCAGCGGGGACGGGGTCACAGATACTCAGTCCTTT
- | 11 | TRBJ1-1 | TRBV7-3 | - | CATSRGTEAFF | TGTGCCACCAGCCGGGGGACTGAGGCTTTCTTT
- | 15 | TRBJ1-5 | TRBV11-3 | TRBD1 | CASSLTGGGNQPQHF | TGTGCCAGCAGCTTGACAGGGGGCGGAAATCAGCCCCAGCATTTT
- | 15 | TRBJ1-2 | TRBV7-9 | - | CASSFTRGGDCGETF | TGTGCCAGCAGCTTTACAAGAGGCGGGGACTGCGGCGAGACCTTC
- | 14 | TRBJ2-3 | TRBV7-8 | - | CASSEGGSTDTQYF | TGTGCCAGCAGCGAGGGGGGGAGCACAGATACGCAGTATTTT
- | 14 | TRBJ2-7 | TRBV2 | - | CATRDGGTDTQQYF | TGTGCCACCAGGGACGGGGGCACAGATACGCAGCAGTACTTC
- | 15 | TRBJ1-4 | TRBV15 | - | CATRAGTSHNEKLFF | TGTGCCACCAGAGCAGGTACCAGCCATAATGAAAAACTGTTTTTT
- | 15 | TRBJ2-1 | TRBV19 | - | CASSIISGACNEQFF | TGTGCCAGTAGTATTATTAGCGGAGCGTGCAATGAGCAGTTCTTC
- | 16 | TRBJ1-6 | TRBV5-6 | - | CASSFGGASYNSPLHF | TGTGCCAGCAGCTTCGGCGGGGCCTCCTATAATTCACCCCTCCACTTT
- | 15 | TRBJ1-2 | TRBV7-8 | - | CASSLGPGGAYTQTF | TGTGCCAGCAGCCTCGGTCCCGGGGGGGCATATACGCAGACCTTC
many | 14 | TRBJ2-3 | TRBV9 | - | CASSVGGESTDTHF | TGTGCCAGCAGCGTAGGGGGAGAGAGCACAGATACGCATTTT
- | 13 | TRBJ1-2 | TRBV10-3 | - | CAISEWAAYGYTF | TGTGCCATCAGTGAATGGGCAGCCTATGGCTACACCTTC
- | 15 | TRBJ1-2 | TRBV7-9 | - | CASSFRRSGGYDDTF | TGTGCCAGCAGCTTTCGAAGAAGCGGGGGGTACGATGACACCTTC
- | 16 | TRBJ2-1 | TRBV7-9 | - | CASSFSDTQCFGPQFF | TGTGCCAGCAGCTTCTCAGATACGCAGTGTTTTGGCCCACAGTTCTTC
- | 15 | TRBJ2-3 | TRBV7-3 | - | CASSPQAGAVDKQYF | TGTGCCAGCAGTCCACAAGCGGGCGCCGTTGATAAGCAGTATTTT
- | 13 | TRBJ2-1 | TRBV2 | - | CASSDGSIHEEYF | TGTGCCAGCAGTGATGGGTCGATCCATGAGGAGTACTTC
- | 15 | TRBJ1-1 | TRBV7-3 | - | CASSRQANGVEQGFF | TGTGCCAGCTCAAGACAGGCCAACGGCGTTGAACAAGGATTCTTT
- | 14 | TRBJ2-5 | TRBV7-2 | - | CASKLGRQSETQYF | TGTGCCAGCAAACTCGGTCGCCAGTCCGAGACCCAGTACTTC
- | 16 | TRBJ2-6 | TRBV15 | - | CASSEAGSYGANVLAF | TGTGCCAGCAGTGAAGCGGGTAGCTACGGGGCCAACGTCCTGGCTTTC
- | 16 | TRBJ1-2 | TRBV7-9 | - | CASSLPRGGGGYGYTF | TGTGCCAGCAGCTTACCACGAGGAGGCGGGGGCTATGGCTACACCTTC
- | 14 | TRBJ2-3 | TRBV7-2 | - | CASSLAADPHSNQF | TGTGCCAGCAGCTTAGCGGCAGACCCCCATAGCAATCAGTTT
- | 12 | TRBJ1-1 | TRBV20-1 | - | CSARAGGDEAFF | TGCAGTGCTAGAGCGGGGGGGGACGAAGCTTTCTTT
- | 14 | TRBJ2-3 | TRBV7-9 | - | CASSLEGGARAKYF | TGTGCCAGCAGCCTAGAAGGGGGGGCCCGGGCCAAGTATTTT
- | 13 | TRBJ2-1 | TRBV24-1 | - | CATSENVVNEQFF | TGTGCCACCAGTGAAAACGTGGTCAATGAGCAGTTCTTC
- | 13 | TRBJ2-1 | TRBV9 | - | CASSVELWTEQFF | TGTGCCAGCAGCGTAGAATTGTGGACTGAGCAGTTCTTC
- | 15 | TRBJ2-7 | TRBV7-9 | - | CASSLGHGELYFEYF | TGTGCCAGCAGCTTAGGGCACGGGGAGCTGTATTTTGAGTACTTC
- | 15 | TRBJ1-5 | TRBV20-1 | - | CSARAGLRRHQPQHF | TGCAGTGCTAGGGCAGGGTTAAGGAGACATCAGCCCCAGCATTTT
- | 14 | TRBJ2-5 | TRBV9 | - | CASSGGSDPQYLYF | TGTGCCAGCAGCGGGGGGTCAGATCCGCAGTACCTTTACTTC
- | 16 | TRBJ1-2 | TRBV7-8 | - | CASSLARGRDTQCYTF | TGTGCCAGCAGCTTAGCGAGAGGTCGCGATACGCAGTGTTACACCTTC
- | 14 | TRBJ2-3 | TRBV2 | TRBD1 | CASGEGGSPTTHYF | TGTGCCAGCGGGGAAGGGGGCAGTCCCACTACGCATTATTTT
- | 15 | TRBJ2-7 | TRBV2 | - | CASSVVETGHYEQYF | TGTGCCAGCAGTGTAGTAGAGACCGGGCACTACGAACAGTACTTC
- | 15 | TRBJ2-1 | TRBV10-3 | - | CAISGDSGTYNEQFF | TGTGCCATCAGTGGGGATAGCGGCACCTACAATGAGCAGTTCTTC
- | 14 | TRBJ2-5 | TRBV7-9 | - | CASSIGGSYGANDF | TGTGCCAGCAGCATAGGGGGTAGCTACGGGGCCAACGACTTC
many | 16 | TRBJ1-2 | TRBV4-1 | - | CASSQDSVSYNYGYTF | TGCGCCAGCAGCCAAGATTCGGTCAGTTATAACTATGGCTACACCTTC
- | 14 | TRBJ2-7 | TRBV9 | - | CASSGRGLSSEKHF | TGTGCCAGCAGCGGACGGGGCCTGAGCTCAGAGAAGCACTTC
once | 14 | TRBJ2-5 | TRBV7-9 | - | CASSLDTQYFSPGF | TGTGCCAGCAGCTTAGATACGCAGTATTTTAGCCCAGGCTTC
- | 14 | TRBJ2-3 | TRBV7-6 | - | CASSLGAGTEAFFF | TGTGCCAGCAGCTTAGGGGCAGGGACGGAAGCTTTCTTTTTT
- | 14 | TRBJ2-3 | TRBV7-2 | TRBD2 | CASRSSGGADTQYF | TGTGCCAGCAGGTCTAGCGGGGGGGCAGATACGCAGTATTTT
few | 13 | TRBJ1-2 | TRBV2 | - | CASSFAQGLGYTF | TGTGCCAGCAGCTTCGCACAGGGTCTCGGCTACACCTTC
- | 15 | TRBJ1-2 | TRBV7-6 | - | CASTLAGGAAGAYTF | TGTGCCAGCACCCTAGCGGGGGGCGCCGCTGGGGCCTACACCTTC
- | 12 | TRBJ2-1 | TRBV24-1 | - | CATSDADNEQVF | TGTGCCACCAGTGACGCGGACAATGAGCAGGTCTTC
- | 16 | TRBJ1-6 | TRBV7-8 | - | CASSLAGGGDNPHLHF | TGTGCCAGCAGCTTAGCGGGAGGCGGCGATAATCCGCATCTCCACTTT
- | 16 | TRBJ2-3 | TRBV20-1 | - | CSARDGEEDSTDTQYF | TGCAGTGCTAGAGACGGGGAGGAGGACAGCACAGATACGCAGTATTTT
- | 14 | TRBJ1-2 | TRBV12-3/TRBV12-4 | - | CASSFGRVLGGYTF | TGTGCCAGCAGCTTCGGCAGGGTATTGGGCGGCTACACCTTC
- | 13 | TRBJ2-3 | TRBV7-8 | - | CASGVGGRDTPYF | TGTGCCAGCGGGGTCGGGGGAAGAGATACGCCGTATTTT
- | 14 | TRBJ2-1 | TRBV19 | - | CATGICGSRDEQFF | TGTGCCACCGGTATTTGTGGGAGTAGGGATGAGCAGTTCTTC
- | 14 | TRBJ2-3 | TRBV7-6 | - | CASSLESRTEPHYF | TGTGCCAGCAGCTTGGAGTCCAGAACCGAGCCGCACTATTTT
- | 13 | TRBJ2-1 | TRBV5-1 | - | CASSLDDWREQFF | TGCGCCAGCAGCTTAGACGACTGGCGTGAGCAGTTCTTC
- | 14 | TRBJ2-5 | TRBV15 | TRBD1 | CSASRDRSIETQYF | TGTAGCGCCAGCAGGGACAGAAGCATAGAGACCCAGTACTTC
- | 11 | TRBJ2-1 | TRBV29-1 | TRBD2 | CSGGGGKEQFF | TGCAGCGGCGGGGGGGGAAAGGAGCAGTTCTTC
- | 16 | TRBJ1-6 | TRBV7-9 | - | CASSTAAGGYNSPLHF | TGTGCCAGCAGCACTGCAGCCGGGGGCTATAACTCACCGCTCCACTTT
- | 13 | TRBJ2-1 | TRBV9 | - | CASGSGVKGGQFF | TGTGCCAGCGGCTCCGGGGTTAAGGGTGGGCAGTTCTTC
- | 14 | TRBJ1-3 | TRBV7-9 | - | CASSLQGTGNTIYF | TGTGCCAGCAGCTTACAGGGGACCGGAAACACCATATATTTT
- | 13 | TRBJ2-1 | TRBV2 | - | CASGYGSTDTQFF | TGTGCCAGCGGGTACGGGAGCACGGATACGCAGTTCTTT